A selection of T cell receptor beta chains follows, all from one sample in a study of OX40 agonist ivuxolimab in advanced cancers. Generated by immunoSEQ multiplex PCR, the TCRdb table keeps only in-frame clones and is missing some. The sample consists of some 26,000 clones, more than 75% of them appearing once. Source: CD4+ or CD8+ T cells sorted from blood, taken in a trial of the OX40 agonist ivuxolimab. The receptors stem from an adult with an advanced solid tumor such as melanoma, head and neck, liver or kidney cancer. The CDR3 runs from the conserved cysteine through the conserved F or W. The D gene is left open where the match is weak. Size is omitted from some rows. Given values are once, few, many or a class for expanded clones.

v_gene	j_gene	d_gene	abundance	CDR3aa	CDR3nt
TRBV9	TRBJ1-3	.	.	CASSVARSENIAGNTIYF	TGTGCCAGCAGCGTAGCACGGTCAGAAAATATAGCTGGAAACACCATATATTTT
TRBV7-6	TRBJ2-7	TRBD2	.	CASSLAGTTYEQYF	TGTGCCAGCAGCTTAGCAGGGACTACCTACGAGCAGTACTTC
TRBV6-1	TRBJ2-5	TRBD2	.	CASSEDGGLAGWVTQYF	TGTGCCAGCAGTGAAGACGGGGGGCTAGCGGGATGGGTGACCCAGTACTTC
TRBV6-1	TRBJ2-5	TRBD1	.	CASSELTGGQETQYF	TGTGCCAGCAGTGAATTAACAGGGGGACAAGAGACCCAGTACTTC
TRBV5-6	TRBJ1-4	.	.	CASSLKGQVEKLFF	TGTGCCAGCAGCTTAAAGGGACAAGTAGAAAAACTGTTTTTT
TRBV9	TRBJ2-7	TRBD2	once	CASSVGLAGSYEQYF	TGTGCCAGCAGCGTTGGGCTAGCGGGGAGCTACGAGCAGTACTTC
TRBV6-1	TRBJ2-3	.	few	CASSEFRGGTDTQYF	TGTGCCAGCAGTGAATTTCGGGGAGGCACAGATACGCAGTATTTT
TRBV9	TRBJ2-5	TRBD2	.	CASSGLREGEDF	TGTGCCAGCAGCGGCCTCCGGGAGGGTGAGGACTTC
TRBV7-3	TRBJ1-1	TRBD1	.	CASSRTGVTEAFF	TGTGCCAGCAGCCGGACAGGGGTTACTGAAGCTTTCTTT
TRBV5-5	TRBJ1-2	.	.	CASSFGSGYTF	TGTGCCAGCAGCTTCGGCTCTGGCTACACCTTC
TRBV7-9	TRBJ2-1	.	.	CASSLAGQHNEQFF	TGTGCCAGCAGCTTAGCGGGCCAGCACAATGAGCAGTTCTTC
TRBV9	TRBJ2-3	TRBD2	once	CASSALAGGLTDTQYF	TGTGCCAGCAGCGCCCTAGCGGGGGGCCTAACAGATACGCAGTATTTT
TRBV19	TRBJ2-2	.	.	CASTSLDSDTGELFF	TGTGCCAGTACCTCACTGGACAGCGACACCGGGGAGCTGTTTTTT
TRBV7-8	TRBJ1-4	.	.	CASSMGPVEKLFF	TGTGCCAGCAGCATGGGGCCCGTAGAAAAACTGTTTTTT
TRBV7-8	TRBJ2-5	.	.	CASSPMGSGLQETQYF	TGTGCCAGCAGCCCAATGGGGTCGGGGCTCCAAGAGACCCAGTACTTC